The next 7 T cell receptor beta chains were all read from a single sample in a study of T cell repertoires in ileal Crohn's disease. Generated by immunoSEQ multiplex PCR, the TCRdb table keeps only in-frame clones and is missing some. The sample has about 4,900 clones; around 87% are singletons. The material sequenced was ileal tissue. Every receptor here comes from an adult with Crohn's disease.

Of note for this clone: An end of the junction does not agree with germline; a read error may underlie this. The chain employs TRBV7-7 and TRBJ2-3; no clear D. The CDR3 consists of 15 residues. Germline assignment: CDR1 SSHAT and CDR2 FNYEAQ (reference sequence). DNA for the CDR3: TGTGCTAGCAGCTTAACTACACTGGGCACAGATACGCAGTATTTT. Amino acid sequence: CASSLTTLGTDTQYF.

The genes are TRBV6-5 and TRBJ2-1; 9 nucleotides agree with TRBD1. The junction had 5 bases not matched to a gene; V was cut back by 7 bases and J by 7 bases. Germline V gives CDR1 MNHEY, CDR2 SVGAGI. The CDR3 covers 13 residues. CDR3 residues: CASTGTGRNEQFF. The CDR3 DNA is TGTGCCAGCACCGGGACAGGGAGGAATGAGCAGTTCTTC.

The chain joins TRBV9 to TRBJ2-3; the D gene is possibly TRBD2 (5 bases). V dropped 3 bases and J dropped 0 bases, with 8 bases sitting between them. In germline, CDR1 is SGDLS, CDR2 YYNGEE. The CDR3 loop spans 14 amino acids. The DNA of the CDR3 is TGTGCCAGCAGCGGTAGCGTTAGCACAGATACGCAGTATTTT. It translates to CASSGSVSTDTQYF.

The chain is built from TRBV2 and TRBJ1-2, with a possible D match to TRBD1 (5 bases). The CDR3 extends over 14 amino acids. In germline, CDR1 is SNHLY, CDR2 FYNNEI. V lost 6 bases to trimming and J lost 3 bases, with 14 bases between them. CDR3 sequence reads: CASSGPSTDYGYTF. CDR3 DNA sequence: TGTGCCAGCAGCGGCCCTTCGACAGACTATGGCTACACCTTC.

The CDR3 protein is CASSRDSPNSPLHF. CDR3 sequence (DNA): TGTGCCAGCAGTCGGGACAGCCCTAATTCACCCCTCCACTTT. This chain joins TRBV6-6 and TRBJ1-6, with 7 positions matching TRBD1. With V trimmed by 5 bases and J by 6 bases, 4 bases remained unmatched. The germline gives CDR1 MNHNY, CDR2 SVGAGI (reference sequence). The CDR3 consists of 14 residues.

The chain is built from TRBV5-4 and TRBJ2-3; TRBD2 might be the D (7 bases). CDR3 size: 15 residues. With 4 bases removed from V and 4 bases from J, the gap between germline ends came to 16 bases. Germline V gives CDR1 SGHNT, CDR2 YYREEE (reference sequence). CDR3 sequence (DNA): TGTGCCAGCAGCGGGGTTGGGGGGGCCTCAGATACGCAGTATTTT. Translation gives CASSGVGGASDTQYF.

This rearrangement joins TRBV27 to TRBJ1-1, with 8 bases aligning to TRBD1. J lost 4 bases, V lost 5 bases, and 6 bases had no gene match. The CDR3 is 14 residues long. The germline gives CDR1 MNHEY, CDR2 SMNVEV (reference sequence). The CDR3 bases are TGTGCCAGCAGTAACCTCAGGGGGCGCACTGAAGCTTTCTTT. Translation: CASSNLRGRTEAFF.